The source of this TCR beta chain is a study of blood T cell repertoires in COVID-19. Study as a whole: Spain, Italy and the United States supplied samples that represented acute and convalescent COVID-19. T cells, B-cell-depleted T cells, or PBMCs supplied cDNA or gDNA.

After removal of 3 bases from V and 7 bases from J, the junction contained 6 bases not matched to a gene. The CDR3 covers 16 residues. Germline V gene lookup returns CDR1 KGHDR and CDR2 SFDVKD. This clone was detected once. How the authors handled the data: Quantification of nucleated cells was approximated via reference gene primer amplification. Produced via immunoSEQ multiplex PCR; TCRdb's table is partial and in-frame only. V, J and clone size are those of that table, while D and trimming were read from the DNA. The table lists approximately 250,000 clones, more than 65% of them singletons. The clonotype was recovered from a woman aged 40 to 49 who had recovered from COVID-19. The chain is built from TRBV24-1 and TRBJ2-1, with 12 bases aligning to TRBD2. What was sequenced was peripheral blood. Here the CDR3 reads CATSDPSGGAVNEQFF. The DNA of the CDR3 is TGTGCCACCAGTGATCCTAGCGGGGGGGCTGTAAATGAGCAGTTCTTC.